Below, 9 T cell receptor beta chains from the same sample are listed, as sequenced in a study of spatial heterogeneity in lung cancer. MiXCR, run by TCRdb on the 5' RACE reads, gives a single entry per CDR3 protein. The sample shows about 7,900 distinct CDR3 sequences, about 4.5% of them seen only once. Time point described: sample taken at primary tumor resection. The sample consisted of PBMCs, taken at surgery. The source of these receptors is a male donor with early-stage non-small cell lung cancer.

Within the sample, this clonotype is medium-sized. The chain uses TRBV29-1 and TRBJ1-2; possibly TRBD1 for D (5 bases). The CDR3 covers 12 residues. V was shortened by 6 bases and J by 5 bases, with 13 bases between the two germline ends. Germline V gene data show CDR1 as SQVTM and CDR2 as ANQGSEA. CDR3 sequence reads: CSVRLRGYGYTF. DNA of the CDR3: TGCAGCGTAAGATTACGGGGGTATGGCTACACCTTC.

This clonotype was recorded a few times. DNA of the CDR3: TGCGCCAGCAGCCTCCTAAGGGGACAGTCCTACGAGCAGTACTTC. Translated: CASSLLRGQSYEQYF. The V and J genes are TRBV4-1 and TRBJ2-7, with TRBD1 identical over 7 bases. Germline CDR1 MGHRA, CDR2 YSYEKL. This CDR3 region has 15 residues. Unmatched junction bases numbered 7, after V lost 4 bases and J lost 1 base.

This clonotype was recorded at least ten times. The V gene is TRBV4-2, the J gene TRBJ2-2; the D gene is possibly TRBD2 (7 bases). Trimming pared 1 base from V and 2 bases from J, leaving 17 bases between. CDR3 length equals 18 residues. Germline CDR1 LGHNA, CDR2 YNFKEQ. The CDR3 loop is CASSQVLAGAANTGELFF. For the CDR3, the DNA is TGTGCCAGCAGCCAAGTCTTGGCGGGGGCGGCTAACACCGGGGAGCTGTTTTTT.

This clonotype is classed as medium-sized (0.01 to 0.1%). This chain links TRBV7-2 with TRBJ1-2, with TRBD1 matching over 7 bases. The length of the CDR3 is 14 residues. Per the germline V gene, CDR1 is SGHTA and CDR2 is FQGNSA. V was clipped by 3 bases and J by 2 bases; unmatched bases: 3. The CDR3 nucleotides read TGTGCCAGCAGCTTTAAGGGACAGAACTATGGCTACACCTTC. Its protein product is CASSFKGQNYGYTF.

This clonotype was counted at least ten times. V usage is TRBV7-2 and J usage is TRBJ2-1, with D hard to call. Trimming removed 5 bases from V and 0 bases from J, with 11 bases in between. The germline V gene has CDR1 SGHTA and CDR2 FQGNSA. This CDR3 contains 15 residues. CDR3 coding DNA: TGTGCCAGCAGCCGGCGGTATGGCTCCTACAATGAGCAGTTCTTC. Translated: CASSRRYGSYNEQFF.

This clonotype was recorded many times. V usage is TRBV10-3 and J usage is TRBJ1-1; 8 positions agree with TRBD1. The CDR3 consists of 14 residues. The J segment lost 5 bases and the V segment lost 0 bases, leaving 2 bases of the junction unmatched. Germline V CDR1 and CDR2: ENHRY, SYGVKD. The DNA of the CDR3 is TGTGCCATCAGTGAGTCGAGGGACAGGACTGAAGCTTTCTTT. Its translation is CAISESRDRTEAFF.

By frequency in the sample, this clonotype is medium-sized. The rearrangement links TRBV5-1 to TRBJ1-2; no definite D call. V lost 0 bases and J 8 bases, leaving 8 bases between the germline ends. The CDR3 has 12 amino acids. The germline V gene has CDR1 SGHRS and CDR2 YFSETQ. In nucleotides, the CDR3 is TGCGCCAGCAGCTTGGACTGGGGAGGCTACACCTTC. Translating it yields CASSLDWGGYTF.

This clonotype was recorded many times. The chain links TRBV7-9 to TRBJ1-1; maybe TRBD1 (6 bases). The V end was cut by 2 bases, the J end by 8 bases, with 18 bases between. The CDR3 contains 15 residues. Per germline, CDR1 SEHNR and CDR2 FQNEAQ (reference sequence). The CDR3 DNA is TGTGCCAGCAGCTTATCTCACCCGGGGGCGTCGGAAGCTTTCTTT. The encoded protein is CASSLSHPGASEAFF.

This clonotype was counted only a few times. This chain joins TRBV3-1 and TRBJ2-2; 8 nucleotides agree with TRBD2. Germline lookup yields CDR1 LGHDT and CDR2 YNNKEL (reference sequence). The CDR3 spans 17 residues. Trimming removed 0 bases from V and 6 bases from J; junction bases left unmatched: 9. The CDR3 is CASSQDLPGLGSGELFF. DNA of the CDR3: TGTGCCAGCAGCCAAGATTTGCCGGGACTAGGGTCCGGGGAGCTGTTTTTT.